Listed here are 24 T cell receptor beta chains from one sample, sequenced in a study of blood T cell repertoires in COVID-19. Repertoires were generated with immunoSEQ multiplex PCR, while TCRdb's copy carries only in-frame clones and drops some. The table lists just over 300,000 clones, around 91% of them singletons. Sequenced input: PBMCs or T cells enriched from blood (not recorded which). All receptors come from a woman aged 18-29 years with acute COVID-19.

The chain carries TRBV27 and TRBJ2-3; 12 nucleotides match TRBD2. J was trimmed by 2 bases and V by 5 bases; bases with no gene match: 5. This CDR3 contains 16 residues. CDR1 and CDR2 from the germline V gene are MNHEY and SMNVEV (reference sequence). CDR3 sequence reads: CASSKTSGSLTDTQYF. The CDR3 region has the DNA TGTGCCAGCAGTAAGACTAGCGGGAGTCTCACAGATACGCAGTATTTT.

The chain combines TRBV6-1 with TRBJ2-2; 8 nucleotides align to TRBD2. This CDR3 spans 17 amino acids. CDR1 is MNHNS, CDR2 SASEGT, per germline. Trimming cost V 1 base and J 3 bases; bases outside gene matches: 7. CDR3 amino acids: CASSEVRTSGYTGELFF. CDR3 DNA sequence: TGTGCCAGCAGTGAAGTCCGTACTAGCGGTTACACCGGGGAGCTGTTTTTT.

CDR3 sequence reads: CASSPPLLSNQPQHF. CDR3 DNA: TGTGCCAGCAGTCCCCCCCTCCTTAGCAATCAGCCCCAGCATTTT. The chain employs TRBV28 and TRBJ1-5, with unresolved D. Trimming cost V 5 bases and J 0 bases, with 11 bases left between them. This CDR3 spans 15 amino acids. From germline, CDR1 is MDHEN and CDR2 SYDVKM.

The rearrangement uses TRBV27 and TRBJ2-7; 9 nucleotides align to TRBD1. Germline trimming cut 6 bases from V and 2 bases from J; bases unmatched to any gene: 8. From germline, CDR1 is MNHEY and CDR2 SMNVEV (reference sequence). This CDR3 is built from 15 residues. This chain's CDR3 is CASSRGTGLPYEQYF. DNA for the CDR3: TGTGCCAGCAGCCGTGGGACAGGGTTACCCTACGAGCAGTACTTC.

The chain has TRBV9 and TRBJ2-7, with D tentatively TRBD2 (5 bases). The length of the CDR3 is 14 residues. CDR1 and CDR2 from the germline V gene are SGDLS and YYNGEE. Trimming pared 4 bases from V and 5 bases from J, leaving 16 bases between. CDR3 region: CASSSRVVRNEQYF. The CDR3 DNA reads TGTGCCAGCAGCTCGCGGGTAGTACGCAACGAGCAGTACTTC.

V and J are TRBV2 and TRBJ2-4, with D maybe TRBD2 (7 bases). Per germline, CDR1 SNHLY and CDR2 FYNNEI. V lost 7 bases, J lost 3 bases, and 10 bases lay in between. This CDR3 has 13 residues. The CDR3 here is CASKGDYKNIQYF. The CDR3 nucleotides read TGTGCCAGCAAGGGGGACTACAAAAACATTCAGTACTTC.

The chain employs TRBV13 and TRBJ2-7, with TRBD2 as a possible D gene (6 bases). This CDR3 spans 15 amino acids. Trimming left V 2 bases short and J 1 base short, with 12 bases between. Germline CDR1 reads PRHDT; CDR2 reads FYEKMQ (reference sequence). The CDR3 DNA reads TGTGCCAGCAGCTTATCGAGGGGACTTTCCTACGAGCAGTACTTC. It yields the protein CASSLSRGLSYEQYF.

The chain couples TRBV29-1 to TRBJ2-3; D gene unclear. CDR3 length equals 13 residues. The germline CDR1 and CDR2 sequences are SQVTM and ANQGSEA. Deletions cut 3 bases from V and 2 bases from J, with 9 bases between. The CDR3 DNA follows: TGCAGCGTTGATGAGAGTTACACAGATACGCAGTATTTT. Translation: CSVDESYTDTQYF.

As DNA, the CDR3 is TGTGCCAGCAGTTTTCAGGGCACCAGCTCCTACGAGCAGTACTTC. This codes for CASSFQGTSSYEQYF. V usage is TRBV28 and J usage is TRBJ2-7; D is possibly TRBD1 (5 bases). The CDR3 runs 15 residues. Germline values: CDR1 MDHEN, CDR2 SYDVKM. V lost 3 bases, J lost 0 bases, and 12 bases lay in between.

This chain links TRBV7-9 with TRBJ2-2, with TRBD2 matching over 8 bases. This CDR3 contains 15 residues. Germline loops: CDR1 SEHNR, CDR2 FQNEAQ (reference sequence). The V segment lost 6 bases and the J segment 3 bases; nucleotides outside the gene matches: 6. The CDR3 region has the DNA TGTGCCAGCAGACCAAGCGGGAGTGACACCGGGGAGCTGTTTTTT. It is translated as CASRPSGSDTGELFF.

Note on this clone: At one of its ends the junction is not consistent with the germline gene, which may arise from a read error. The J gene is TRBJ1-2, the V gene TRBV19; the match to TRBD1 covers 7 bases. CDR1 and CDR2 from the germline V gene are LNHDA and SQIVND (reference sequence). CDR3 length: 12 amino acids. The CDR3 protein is CASSHVQGLRAF. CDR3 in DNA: TGTGCCAGTAGTCACGTACAGGGGCTCCGGGCCTTC.

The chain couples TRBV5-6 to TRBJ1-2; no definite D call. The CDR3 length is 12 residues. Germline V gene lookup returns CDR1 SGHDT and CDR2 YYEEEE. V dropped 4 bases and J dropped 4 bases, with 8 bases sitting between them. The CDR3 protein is CASSPGVYGYTF. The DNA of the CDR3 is TGTGCCAGCAGCCCCGGGGTCTATGGCTACACCTTC.

CDR3 residues: CASMEGFLDGTPQFF. The CDR3 DNA is TGTGCCAGCATGGAGGGGTTTCTGGACGGGACCCCCCAGTTCTTC. This rearrangement joins TRBV6-5 to TRBJ2-1; TRBD2 is a possible D gene (6 bases). In germline, CDR1 is MNHEY, CDR2 SVGAGI. V lost 7 bases, J lost 13 bases, and 26 bases lay in between. This CDR3 comprises 15 residues.

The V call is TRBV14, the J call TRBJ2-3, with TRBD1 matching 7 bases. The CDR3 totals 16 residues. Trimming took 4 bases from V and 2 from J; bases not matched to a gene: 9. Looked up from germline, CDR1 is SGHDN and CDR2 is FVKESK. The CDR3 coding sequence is TGTGCCAGCAGCCCCGGTAAGGGGGCGATCACAGATACGCAGTATTTT. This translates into CASSPGKGAITDTQYF.

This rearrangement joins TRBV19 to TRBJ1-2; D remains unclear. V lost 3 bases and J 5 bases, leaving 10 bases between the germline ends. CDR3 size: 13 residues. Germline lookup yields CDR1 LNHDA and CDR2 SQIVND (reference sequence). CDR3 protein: CASSMRAGYGYTF. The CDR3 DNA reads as TGTGCCAGTAGTATGAGGGCGGGTTATGGCTACACCTTC.

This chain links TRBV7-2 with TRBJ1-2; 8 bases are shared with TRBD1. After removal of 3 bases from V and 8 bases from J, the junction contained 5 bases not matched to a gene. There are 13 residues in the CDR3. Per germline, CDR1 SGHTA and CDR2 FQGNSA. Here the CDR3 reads CASSFRQGTGYTF. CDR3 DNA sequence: TGTGCCAGCAGCTTCCGACAGGGGACGGGCTACACCTTC.

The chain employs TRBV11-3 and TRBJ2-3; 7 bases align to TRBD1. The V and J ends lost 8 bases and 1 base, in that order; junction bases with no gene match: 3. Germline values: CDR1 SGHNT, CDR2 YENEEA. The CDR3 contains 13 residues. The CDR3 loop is CASGTGGTDTQYF. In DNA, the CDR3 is TGTGCCAGCGGAACAGGGGGCACAGATACGCAGTATTTT.

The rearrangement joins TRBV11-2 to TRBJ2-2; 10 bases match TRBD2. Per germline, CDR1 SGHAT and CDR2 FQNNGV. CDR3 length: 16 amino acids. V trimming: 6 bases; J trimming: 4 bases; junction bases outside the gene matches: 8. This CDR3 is CASRRTGTSVTGELFF. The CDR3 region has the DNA TGTGCCAGCAGGCGCACCGGGACTAGCGTCACCGGGGAGCTGTTTTTT.

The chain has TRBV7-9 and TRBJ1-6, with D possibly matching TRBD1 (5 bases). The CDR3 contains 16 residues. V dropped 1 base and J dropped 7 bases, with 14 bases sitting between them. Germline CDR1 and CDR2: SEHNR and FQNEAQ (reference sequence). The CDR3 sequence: CASSLGAGSGNSPLHF. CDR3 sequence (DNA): TGTGCCAGCAGCTTAGGAGCTGGGTCAGGGAATTCACCCCTCCACTTT.

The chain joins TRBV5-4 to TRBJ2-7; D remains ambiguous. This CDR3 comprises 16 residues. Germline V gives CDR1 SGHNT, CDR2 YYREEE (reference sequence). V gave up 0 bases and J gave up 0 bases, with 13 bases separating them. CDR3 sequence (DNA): TGTGCCAGCAGCTTGGGCACAGACGGCCCCTCCTACGAGCAGTACTTC. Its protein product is CASSLGTDGPSYEQYF.

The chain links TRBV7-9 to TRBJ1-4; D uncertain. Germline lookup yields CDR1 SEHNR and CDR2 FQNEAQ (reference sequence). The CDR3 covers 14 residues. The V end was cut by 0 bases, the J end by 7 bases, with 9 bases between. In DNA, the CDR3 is TGTGCCAGCAGCTTAGCTATGTACGGTGAAAAACTGTTTTTT. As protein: CASSLAMYGEKLFF.

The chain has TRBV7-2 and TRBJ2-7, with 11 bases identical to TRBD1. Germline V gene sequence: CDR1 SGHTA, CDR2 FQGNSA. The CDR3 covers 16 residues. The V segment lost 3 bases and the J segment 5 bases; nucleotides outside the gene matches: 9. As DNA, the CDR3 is TGTGCCAGCAGCTTTTTCGGACAGGGGGCTCCGCACGAGCAGTACTTC. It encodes CASSFFGQGAPHEQYF.

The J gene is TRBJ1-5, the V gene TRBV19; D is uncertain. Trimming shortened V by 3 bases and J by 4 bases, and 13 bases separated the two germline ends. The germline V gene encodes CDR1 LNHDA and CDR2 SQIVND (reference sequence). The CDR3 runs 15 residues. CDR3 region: CASSIWGGSNQPQHF. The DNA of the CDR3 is TGTGCCAGTAGTATCTGGGGAGGTAGTAATCAGCCCCAGCATTTT.

CDR3 residues: CASSFRLAEAFF. CDR3 nucleotide sequence: TGTGCCAGCAGCTTCCGACTCGCAGAAGCTTTCTTT. The chain links TRBV13 to TRBJ1-1, with D unclear. Trimming took 3 bases from V and 8 from J, leaving 10 bases between them. The CDR3 covers 12 residues. Germline V gene lookup returns CDR1 PRHDT and CDR2 FYEKMQ (reference sequence). Looking up the rest from reference TRBV13 and TRBJ1-1 gives the full variable domain: AAGVIQSPRHLIKEKRETATLKCYPIPRHDTVYWYQQGPGQDPQFLISFYEKMQSDKGSIPDRFSAQQFSDYHSELNMSSLELGDSALYFCASSFRLAEAFFGQGTRLTVV.